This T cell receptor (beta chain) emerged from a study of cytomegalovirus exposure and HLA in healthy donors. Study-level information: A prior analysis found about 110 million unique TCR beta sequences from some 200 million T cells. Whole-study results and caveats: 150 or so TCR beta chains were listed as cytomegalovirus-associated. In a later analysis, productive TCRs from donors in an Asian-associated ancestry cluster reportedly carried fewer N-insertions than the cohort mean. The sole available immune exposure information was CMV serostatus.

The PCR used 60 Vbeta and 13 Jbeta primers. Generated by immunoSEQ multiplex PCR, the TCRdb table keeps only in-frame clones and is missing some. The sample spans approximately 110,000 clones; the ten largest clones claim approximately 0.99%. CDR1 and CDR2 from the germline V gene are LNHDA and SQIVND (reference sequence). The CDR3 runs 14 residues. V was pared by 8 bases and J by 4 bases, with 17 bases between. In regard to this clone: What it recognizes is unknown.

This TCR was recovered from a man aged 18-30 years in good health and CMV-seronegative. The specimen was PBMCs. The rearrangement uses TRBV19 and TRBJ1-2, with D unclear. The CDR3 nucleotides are TGTGCCAGTGGCATTGGCCGGCCGGGCTATGGCTACACCTTC. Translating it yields CASGIGRPGYGYTF.